These 14 T cell receptor beta chains were sequenced from one sample in a study of T cell responses to AZD1222 COVID-19 vaccine (dated by TCRdb to 2020 to 2022). The method was the immunoSEQ multiplex PCR assay. The source is immuneACCESS, and TCRdb retained only in-frame sequences with V and J called. Part of the clones is not carried over; for the studies checked, unresolved V genes explain less than half of this, and the remainder is unexplained. For this sample the table gives over 100,000 clones, of which around 89% were detected only once. The ten biggest clones cover around 3.5% of the sample. This specimen's time point label, interpreted: baseline before first vaccination. Here the sequenced sample was peripheral blood, taken on day 0 of AZD1222 vaccination. Every receptor here comes from an adult in good health.

As to this clone: The junction and the germline gene differ at one end; a read error may be behind it. The genes are TRBV14 and TRBJ1-1; 8 nucleotides match TRBD1. This CDR3 has 14 amino acids. The V gene's germline CDR1 is SGHDN and CDR2 FVKESK. CDR3 loop: CASSKDRGNTEAFF. The CDR3, as DNA: TGTGCCAGCAGCAAAGACAGGGGGAACACTGAAGCTTTCTTT.

This clone has only a few counts. The chain carries TRBV3-1 (or the pseudogene TRBV3-2) and TRBJ2-5; D is undetermined. V was trimmed by 3 bases and J by 2 bases, leaving 7 bases between them. This CDR3 has 13 amino acids. Germline V gene lookup returns CDR1 LGHDT and CDR2 YNNKEL (reference sequence). CDR3 region: CASSQSTQETQYF. The CDR3 DNA sequence: TGTGCCAGCAGCCAGTCCACTCAAGAGACCCAGTACTTC.

This chain links TRBV5-1 with TRBJ2-2; the match to TRBD1 covers 10 bases. Germline V gene data show CDR1 as SGHRS and CDR2 as YFSETQ. Trimming at V came to 4 bases and at J to 3 bases, leaving 3 bases not matched to a gene. The CDR3 is made up of 15 amino acids. As DNA, the CDR3 is TGCGCCAGCAGCACCGGGACAGGGGACACCGGGGAGCTGTTTTTT. Translated, it gives CASSTGTGDTGELFF. The full variable domain, rest sourced from reference TRBV5-1 and TRBJ2-2, is KAGVTQTPRYLIKTRGQQVTLSCSPISGHRSVSWYQQTPGQGLQFLFEYFSETQRNKGNFPGRFSGRQFSNSRSEMNVSTLELGDSALYLCASSTGTGDTGELFFGEGSRLTVL.

This clone was seen once. The J gene is TRBJ2-7, the V gene TRBV19, with a possible D match to TRBD1 (6 bases). The V gene's germline CDR1 is LNHDA and CDR2 SQIVND (reference sequence). Trimming shortened V by 3 bases and J by 4 bases, and 13 bases separated the two germline ends. The CDR3 runs 14 residues. The CDR3 protein is CASSIRTADYEQYF. Written as DNA, the CDR3 is TGTGCCAGTAGTATTCGGACAGCAGATTACGAGCAGTACTTC.

The genes are TRBV19 and TRBJ2-7; 13 bases align to TRBD2. Germline CDR1 and CDR2: LNHDA and SQIVND (reference sequence). The CDR3 length is 15 residues. Trimming took 4 bases from V and 2 from J; bases not matched to a gene: 2. CDR3: CASSRLAGGTYEQYF. The CDR3 DNA is TGTGCCAGTAGTAGACTAGCGGGGGGAACCTACGAGCAGTACTTC.

The genes are TRBV18 and TRBJ1-4; 9 bases fit TRBD1. The germline V gene encodes CDR1 KGHSH and CDR2 LQKENI. Unmatched junction bases numbered 3, after V lost 3 bases and J lost 4 bases. This CDR3 region has 15 residues. This CDR3 reads CASSPGTGFNEKLFF. In nucleotides, the CDR3 is TGTGCCAGCTCACCCGGGACAGGGTTTAATGAAAAACTGTTTTTT. The full variable domain, completed using reference TRBV18 and TRBJ1-4, is NAGVMQNPRHLVRRRGQEARLRCSPMKGHSHVYWYRQLPEEGLKFMVYLQKENIIDESGMPKERFSAEFPKEGPSILRIQQVVRGDSAAYFCASSPGTGFNEKLFFGSGTQLSVL.

The CDR3 DNA reads as TGTGCCAGCACCAGGCCCCGAGAGACCCAGTACTTC. This encodes CASTRPRETQYF. The J gene is TRBJ2-5, the V gene TRBV2; D is unclear. The CDR3 loop spans 12 amino acids. Per germline, CDR1 SNHLY and CDR2 FYNNEI. V gave up 7 bases and J gave up 4 bases, with 10 bases separating them.

This chain connects TRBV19 to TRBJ1-5; D not resolved. The CDR3 consists of 13 residues. Germline V gene data show CDR1 as LNHDA and CDR2 as SQIVND (reference sequence). V lost 6 bases and J lost 0, with 6 bases in between. Here the CDR3 reads CASSSDSNQPQHF. For the CDR3, the DNA is TGTGCCAGTAGCTCCGATAGCAATCAGCCCCAGCATTTT. Using reference TRBV19 and TRBJ1-5 for the parts outside the CDR3, the full variable domain is DGGITQSPKYLFRKEGQNVTLSCEQNLNHDAMYWYRQDPGQGLRLIYYSQIVNDFQKGDIAEGYSVSREKKESFPLTVTSAQKNPTAFYLCASSSDSNQPQHFGDGTRLSIL.

This chain connects TRBV5-1 to TRBJ1-2; 8 bases are a match to TRBD1. The germline V gene has CDR1 SGHRS and CDR2 YFSETQ. Trimming at V came to 4 bases and at J to 3 bases, leaving 5 bases not matched to a gene. CDR3 length equals 14 residues. In DNA, the CDR3 is TGCGCCAGCAGCGCGGACAGGGTTGACTATGGCTACACCTTC. Protein sequence: CASSADRVDYGYTF.

This clone was seen more than once but under ten times. The genes are TRBV4-1 and TRBJ1-3; D gene ambiguous. The V end was cut by 2 bases, the J end by 0 bases, with 14 bases between. Germline-derived CDR1 and CDR2 are MGHRA and YSYEKL. The CDR3 extends over 17 amino acids. The CDR3 reads CASSQSSVPSSGNTIYF. The CDR3 DNA reads TGCGCCAGCAGCCAATCCTCAGTACCCTCCTCTGGAAACACCATATATTTT.

Only a few counts were recorded for this clone. J is TRBJ1-3 and V is TRBV6-1, with unresolved D. This CDR3 is 14 amino acids long. Germline CDR1 is MNHNS and CDR2 is SASEGT. Between the trimmed V and J ends, which lost 0 bases and 0 bases, there was a span of 3 bases. This chain's CDR3 is CASSEARSGNTIYF. The CDR3 nucleotides are TGTGCCAGCAGTGAAGCACGCTCTGGAAACACCATATATTTT.

The chain employs TRBV9 and TRBJ1-1, with D maybe TRBD1 (6 bases). Trimming took off 0 bases at V and 1 base at J, with 7 bases between the two ends. Germline V gene data show CDR1 as SGDLS and CDR2 as YYNGEE. The CDR3 is 14 residues long. The CDR3 nucleotides read TGTGCCAGCAGCGTAGAGACAGGGAACACTGAAGCTTTCTTT. Protein product: CASSVETGNTEAFF. The entire variable domain, with the rest obtained from reference TRBV9 and TRBJ1-1, is as follows: DSGVTQTPKHLITATGQRVTLRCSPRSGDLSVYWYQQSLDQGLQFLIQYYNGEERAKGNILERFSAQQFPDLHSELNLSSLELGDSALYFCASSVETGNTEAFFGQGTRLTVV.

This chain links TRBV7-2 with TRBJ1-2, with 7 bases fitting TRBD1. Trimming at V came to 4 bases and at J to 8 bases, leaving 7 bases not matched to a gene. This CDR3 region has 13 residues. CDR1 SGHTA and CDR2 FQGNSA come from the germline V gene. CDR3: CASSYQGVYGYTF. The DNA for the CDR3 is TGTGCCAGCAGCTATCAGGGGGTCTACGGCTACACCTTC.

The chain recombines TRBV6-2 or TRBV6-3 with TRBJ1-5; TRBD1 agrees at 8 bases. The V and J ends lost 5 bases and 5 bases, in that order; junction bases with no gene match: 5. Germline-derived CDR1 and CDR2 are MNHEY and SVGEGT. The CDR3 is 14 amino acids. As DNA, the CDR3 is TGTGCCAGCAGTGACAGGGGAGGGGATCAGCCCCAGCATTTT. Translated, it gives CASSDRGGDQPQHF.